The T cell receptor (beta chain) under discussion was sequenced for a study of T cell responses to AZD1222 COVID-19 vaccine. The assay was immunoSEQ multiplex PCR, and TCRdb's table has in-frame clones only and misses some. The repertoire has over 120,000 clones, just over 90% of them found once; the top ten carry approximately 9%. The germline CDR1 and CDR2 sequences are SGHAT and FQNNGV. V lost 10 bases and J lost 1, with 13 bases in between. The CDR3 totals 13 residues. In the case of this clone: Its specificity is not known.

Study observations and caveats: Baseline antibody screening turned up just a handful of seropositive AZD1222 recipients. In a largely white British group with more females than males, clonal diversity was possibly underestimated.

The chain uses TRBV11-2 and TRBJ1-1, with a possible D match to TRBD1 (5 bases). The sequenced sample was peripheral blood, obtained on day 0 of AZD1222 vaccination. The sequence was obtained from an adult in good health. The CDR3 sequence: CATRRQQNTEAFF. The DNA for the CDR3 is TGTGCCACCCGTCGACAGCAGAACACTGAAGCTTTCTTT.